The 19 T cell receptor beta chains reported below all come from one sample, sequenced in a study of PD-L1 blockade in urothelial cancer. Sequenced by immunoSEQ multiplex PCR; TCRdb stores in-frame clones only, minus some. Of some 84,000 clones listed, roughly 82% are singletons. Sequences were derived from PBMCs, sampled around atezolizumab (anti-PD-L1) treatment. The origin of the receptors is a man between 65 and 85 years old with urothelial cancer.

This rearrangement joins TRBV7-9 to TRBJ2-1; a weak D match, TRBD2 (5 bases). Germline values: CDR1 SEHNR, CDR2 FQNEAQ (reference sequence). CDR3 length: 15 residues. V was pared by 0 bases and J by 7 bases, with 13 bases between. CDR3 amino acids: CASSLARTAFNEQFF. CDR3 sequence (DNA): TGTGCCAGCAGCTTAGCCCGGACTGCATTTAATGAGCAGTTCTTC.

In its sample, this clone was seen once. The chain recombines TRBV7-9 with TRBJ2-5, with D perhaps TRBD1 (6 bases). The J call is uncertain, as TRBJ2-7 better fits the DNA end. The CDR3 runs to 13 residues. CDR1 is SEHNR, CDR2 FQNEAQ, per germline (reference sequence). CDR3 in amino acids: CASSGGRSYEQYF. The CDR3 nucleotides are TGTGCCAGCAGCGGGGGCCGGAGCTACGAGCAGTACTTC.

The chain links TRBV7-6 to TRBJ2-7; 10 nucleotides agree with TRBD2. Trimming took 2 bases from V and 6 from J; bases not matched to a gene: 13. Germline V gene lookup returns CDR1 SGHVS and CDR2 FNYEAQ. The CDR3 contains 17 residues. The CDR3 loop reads CASSLSGRGSILSEQYF. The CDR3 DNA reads TGTGCCAGCAGCTTAAGCGGGAGGGGGTCGATTTTGAGCGAGCAGTACTTC.

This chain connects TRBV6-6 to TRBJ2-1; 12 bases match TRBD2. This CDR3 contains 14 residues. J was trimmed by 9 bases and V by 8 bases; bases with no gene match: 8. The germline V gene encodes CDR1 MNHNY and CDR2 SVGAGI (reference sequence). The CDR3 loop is CASVLAGGRTEQFF. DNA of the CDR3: TGTGCCAGCGTACTAGCGGGAGGTAGAACTGAGCAGTTCTTC.

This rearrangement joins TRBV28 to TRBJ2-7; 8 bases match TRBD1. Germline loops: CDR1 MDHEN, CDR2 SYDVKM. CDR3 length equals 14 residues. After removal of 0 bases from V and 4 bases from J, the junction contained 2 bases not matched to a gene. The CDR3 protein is CASSLWQGAYEQYF. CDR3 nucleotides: TGTGCCAGCAGTTTATGGCAGGGGGCTTACGAGCAGTACTTC.

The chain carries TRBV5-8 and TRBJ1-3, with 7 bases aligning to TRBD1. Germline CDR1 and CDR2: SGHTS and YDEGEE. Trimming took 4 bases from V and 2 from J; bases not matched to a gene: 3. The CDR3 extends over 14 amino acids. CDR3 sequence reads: CASSQQGTGNTIYF. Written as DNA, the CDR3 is TGTGCCAGCAGCCAACAGGGGACTGGAAACACCATATATTTT.

The DNA for the CDR3 is TGTGCCAGCAGCTCGGGACAGCCCTATGGCTACACCTTC. Residues: CASSSGQPYGYTF. The rearrangement uses TRBV6-6 and TRBJ1-2; 7 bases map to TRBD1. Germline V gene sequence: CDR1 MNHNY, CDR2 SVGAGI (reference sequence). This CDR3 spans 13 amino acids. Trimming at V came to 6 bases and at J to 4 bases, leaving 5 bases not matched to a gene.

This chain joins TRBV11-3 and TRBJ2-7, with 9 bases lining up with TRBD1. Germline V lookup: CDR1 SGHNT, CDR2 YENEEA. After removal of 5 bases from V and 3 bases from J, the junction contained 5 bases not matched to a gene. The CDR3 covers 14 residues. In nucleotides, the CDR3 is TGTGCCAGCAGCCCGCCGGGACAGGGCTACGAGCAGTACTTC. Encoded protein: CASSPPGQGYEQYF.

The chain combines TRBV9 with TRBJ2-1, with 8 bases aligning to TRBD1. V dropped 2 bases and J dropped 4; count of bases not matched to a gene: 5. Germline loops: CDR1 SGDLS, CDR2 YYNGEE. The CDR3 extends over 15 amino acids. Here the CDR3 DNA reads TGTGCCAGCAGCGTTGGTCAGGGGGCATACAATGAGCAGTTCTTC. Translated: CASSVGQGAYNEQFF.

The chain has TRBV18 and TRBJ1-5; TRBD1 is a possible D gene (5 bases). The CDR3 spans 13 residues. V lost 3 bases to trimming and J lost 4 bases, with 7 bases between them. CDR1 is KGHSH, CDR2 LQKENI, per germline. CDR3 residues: CASSPDSNQPQHF. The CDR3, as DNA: TGTGCCAGCTCACCTGACAGTAATCAGCCCCAGCATTTT.

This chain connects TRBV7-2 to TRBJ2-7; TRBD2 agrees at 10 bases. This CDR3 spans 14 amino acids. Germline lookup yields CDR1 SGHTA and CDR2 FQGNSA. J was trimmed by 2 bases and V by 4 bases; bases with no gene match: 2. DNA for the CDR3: TGTGCCAGCAGCTCCGGGACTAGCGCCTACGAGCAGTACTTC. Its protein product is CASSSGTSAYEQYF.

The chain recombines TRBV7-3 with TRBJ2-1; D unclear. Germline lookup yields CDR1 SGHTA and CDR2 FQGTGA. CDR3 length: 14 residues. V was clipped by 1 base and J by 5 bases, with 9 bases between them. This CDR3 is CASSLNAADNEQFF. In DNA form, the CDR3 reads TGTGCCAGCAGCTTAAACGCGGCAGACAATGAGCAGTTCTTC. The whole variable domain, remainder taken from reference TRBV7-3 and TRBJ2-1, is GAGVSQTPSNKVTEKGKYVELRCDPISGHTALYWYRQSLGQGPEFLIYFQGTGAADDSGLPNDRFFAVRPEGSVSTLKIQRTERGDSAVYLCASSLNAADNEQFFGPGTRLTVL.

CDR3 in DNA: TGTGCCAGCAGTCACGGACAGGGGAGCCAGCCCCAGCATTTT. Translation: CASSHGQGSQPQHF. The rearrangement uses TRBV6-6 and TRBJ1-5, with 9 bases lining up with TRBD1. CDR3 length equals 14 residues. The V and J ends lost 5 bases and 7 bases, in that order; junction bases with no gene match: 6. Per the germline V gene, CDR1 is MNHNY and CDR2 is SVGAGI (reference sequence).

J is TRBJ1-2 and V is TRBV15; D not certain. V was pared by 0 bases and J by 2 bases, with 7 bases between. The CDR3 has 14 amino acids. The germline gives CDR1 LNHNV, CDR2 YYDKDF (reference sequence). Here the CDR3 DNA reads TGTGCCACCAGCAGAGATCGCGGAAACTATGGCTACACCTTC. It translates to CATSRDRGNYGYTF. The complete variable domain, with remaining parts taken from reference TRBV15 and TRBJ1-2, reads DAMVIQNPRYQVTQFGKPVTLSCSQTLNHNVMYWYQQKSSQAPKLLFHYYDKDFNNEADTPDNFQSRRPNTSFCFLDIRSPGLGDTAMYLCATSRDRGNYGYTFGSGTRLTVV.

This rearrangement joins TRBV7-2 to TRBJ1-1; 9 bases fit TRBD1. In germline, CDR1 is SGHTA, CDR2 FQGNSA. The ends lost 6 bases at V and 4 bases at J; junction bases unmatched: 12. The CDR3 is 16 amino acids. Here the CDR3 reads CASSGRDRVEGTEAFF. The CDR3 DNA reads TGTGCCAGCAGTGGCCGGGACAGGGTAGAGGGCACTGAAGCTTTCTTT.

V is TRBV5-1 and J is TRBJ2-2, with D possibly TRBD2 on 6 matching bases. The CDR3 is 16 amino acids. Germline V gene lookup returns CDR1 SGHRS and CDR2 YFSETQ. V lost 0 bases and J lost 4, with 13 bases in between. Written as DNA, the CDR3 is TGCGCCAGCAGCTTGGCGCGGGGCTCGAGCACCGGGGAGCTGTTTTTT. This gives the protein CASSLARGSSTGELFF.

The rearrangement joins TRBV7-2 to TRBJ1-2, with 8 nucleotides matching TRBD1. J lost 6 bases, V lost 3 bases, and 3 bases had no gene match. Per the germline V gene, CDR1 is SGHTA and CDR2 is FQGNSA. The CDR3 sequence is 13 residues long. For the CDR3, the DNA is TGTGCCAGCAGCTTGGACAGGGAGGATGGCTACACCTTC. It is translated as CASSLDREDGYTF.

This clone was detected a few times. CDR3 DNA: TGTGCTAGTGGCCTCAGGGGTGAGACCCAGTACTTC. Residues: CASGLRGETQYF. The genes are TRBV12-5 and TRBJ2-5; D is perhaps TRBD1 (6 bases). There are 12 residues in the CDR3. V lost 6 bases and J 5 bases, leaving 10 bases between the germline ends. Germline V gene data show CDR1 as LGHNT and CDR2 as FRNRAP.

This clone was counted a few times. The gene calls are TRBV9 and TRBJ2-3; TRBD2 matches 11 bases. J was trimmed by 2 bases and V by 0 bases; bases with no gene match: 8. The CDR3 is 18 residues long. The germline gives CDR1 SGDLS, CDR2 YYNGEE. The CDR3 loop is CASSVGWRGLADTDTQYF. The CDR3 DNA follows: TGTGCCAGCAGCGTAGGGTGGAGGGGACTAGCGGACACAGATACGCAGTATTTT.